Sequencing of this T cell receptor (beta chain) was carried out in a study of blood T cell repertoires in COVID-19. This clone was detected only once. The V gene's germline CDR1 is LGHDT and CDR2 YNNKEL (reference sequence). Trimming pared 5 bases from V and 4 bases from J, leaving 11 bases between. This CDR3 has 13 residues. Sequencing was performed with immunoSEQ multiplex PCR; in TCRdb, only in-frame clones are kept and a portion is missing. The table includes some 110,000 clones, 65% to 80% detected once. This receptor was taken from a man aged 45-65 years with acute or convalescent COVID-19. The specimen was peripheral blood. The chain employs TRBV3-1 (or the pseudogene TRBV3-2) and TRBJ1-2; D is possibly TRBD1 (5 bases). The CDR3, as DNA: TGTGCCAGCAGCTTGACAGAATCCTATGGCTACACCTTC. This gives the protein CASSLTESYGYTF.